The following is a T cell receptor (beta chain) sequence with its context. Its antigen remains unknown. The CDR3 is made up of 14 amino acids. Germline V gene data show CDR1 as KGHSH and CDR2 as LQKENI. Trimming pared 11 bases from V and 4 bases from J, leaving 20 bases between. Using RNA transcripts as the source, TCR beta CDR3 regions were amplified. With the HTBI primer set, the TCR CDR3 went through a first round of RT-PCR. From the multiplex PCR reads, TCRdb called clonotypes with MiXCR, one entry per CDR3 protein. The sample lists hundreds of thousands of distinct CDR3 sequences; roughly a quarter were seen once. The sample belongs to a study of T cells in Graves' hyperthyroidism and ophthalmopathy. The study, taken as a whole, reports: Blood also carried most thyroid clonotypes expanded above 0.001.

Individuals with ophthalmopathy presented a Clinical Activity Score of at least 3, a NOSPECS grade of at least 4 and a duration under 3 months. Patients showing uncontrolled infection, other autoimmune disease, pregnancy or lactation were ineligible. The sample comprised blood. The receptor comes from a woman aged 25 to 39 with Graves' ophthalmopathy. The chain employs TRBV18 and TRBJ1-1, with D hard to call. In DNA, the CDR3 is TGTGCCGGCCGTGGGCAACTCGAGGGCACTGAAGCTTTCTTT. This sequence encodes CAGRGQLEGTEAFF.